This T cell receptor beta chain was identified in a study of Ad26.COV2.S vaccination and SARS-CoV-2 variants. In the study overall: Donor was in the COV1001 Ad26.COV2.S trial arm.

Specified treatment: roughly 19 received Ad26.COV2.S at low or high dose, single or two shots; a few received placebo; per-sample allocation not given. Sampling happened 63 days after the first vaccine or placebo injection. Profiled with immunoSEQ multiplex PCR; TCRdb holds only in-frame clones, not every one. This table has 200,000 to 300,000 clones, roughly 90% appearing once. Study conclusions and caveats: Breadth measured for non-spike TCRs was similar across vaccine and placebo recipients.

In its sample, this clone was seen once. What it recognizes is unknown. V shed 1 base and J shed 5 bases, with 11 bases lying between them. Germline V gene lookup returns CDR1 SQVTM and CDR2 ANQGSEA. CDR3 length equals 13 residues. The specimen was peripheral blood, collected in a trial of Ad26.COV2.S vaccine versus placebo. This receptor was obtained from a person aged 18 to 65 who received the Ad26.COV2.S COVID-19 vaccine or a placebo. This chain joins TRBV29-1 and TRBJ2-5, with D uncertain. CDR3 sequence reads: CSVEGHPGETQYF. CDR3 DNA sequence: TGCAGCGTTGAAGGACATCCTGGGGAGACCCAGTACTTC.